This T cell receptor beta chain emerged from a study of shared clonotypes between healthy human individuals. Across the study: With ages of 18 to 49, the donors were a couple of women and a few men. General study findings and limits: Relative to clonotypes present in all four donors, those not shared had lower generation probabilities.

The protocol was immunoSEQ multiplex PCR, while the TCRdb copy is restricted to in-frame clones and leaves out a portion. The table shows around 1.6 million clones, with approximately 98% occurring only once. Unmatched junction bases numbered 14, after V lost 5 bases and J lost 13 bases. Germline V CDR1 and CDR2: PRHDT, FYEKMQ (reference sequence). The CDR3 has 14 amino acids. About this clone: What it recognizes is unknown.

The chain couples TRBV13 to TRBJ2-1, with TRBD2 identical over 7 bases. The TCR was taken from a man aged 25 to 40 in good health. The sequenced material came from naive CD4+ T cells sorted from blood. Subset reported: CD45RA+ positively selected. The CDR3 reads CASSPPRSRLAQFF. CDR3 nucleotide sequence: TGTGCCAGCAGCCCTCCACGGTCCAGACTAGCACAGTTCTTC.